This T cell receptor (beta chain) originates from a study of blood T cell repertoires in COVID-19. Across the whole study: Donors in the United States, Italy and Spain gave samples during acute or convalescent COVID-19. PBMCs, B-cell-depleted T cells, or T cells were the source of the cDNA or gDNA that made up the material.

Germline V lookup: CDR1 SGHDT, CDR2 YYEEEE. This CDR3 is built from 13 residues. Between the trimmed V and J ends, which lost 3 bases and 7 bases, there was a span of 13 bases. This table comes from immunoSEQ multiplex PCR, and its TCRdb copy is limited to in-frame clones, with some not included. This sample yields 100,000 to 150,000 clones, of which 70% to 90% are seen a single time; about 1.5% belongs to the top ten. The chain combines TRBV5-6 with TRBJ1-2; D is unresolved. The sample comprised peripheral blood. This TCR was recovered from a human donor in a cohort sampled during active COVID-19. CDR3 DNA sequence: TGTGCCAGCAGCTCGCACGGAGGGCCTGGCTACACCTTC. Protein sequence: CASSSHGGPGYTF. Variable domain in full (rest from reference TRBV5-6 and TRBJ1-2): DAGVTQSPTHLIKTRGQQVTLRCSPKSGHDTVSWYQQALGQGPQFIFQYYEEEERQRGNFPDRFSGHQFPNYSSELNVNALLLGDSALYLCASSSHGGPGYTFGSGTRLTVV.